A selection of T cell receptor beta chains follows, all from one sample in a study of cytomegalovirus exposure and HLA in healthy donors. Clones were sequenced by immunoSEQ multiplex PCR, and TCRdb holds only the in-frame ones, with some missing. The sample carries roughly 71,000 clones, about 93% recorded once. The specimen sequenced was PBMCs. These receptors all come from a young woman in good health and CMV-seronegative. Each CDR3 is given with its conserved first and last residue. The order of the fields is V gene, J gene, D gene, clone size, CDR3 protein, CDR3 DNA. A D gene is named only where the DNA matches it firmly. The size field is filled for only some rows; it gives once, few, many or a size class.

TRBV6-8	TRBJ1-3	-	-	CASSYEQGTGNTIYF	TGTGCCAGCAGTTATGAACAGGGAACTGGAAACACCATATATTTT
TRBV28	TRBJ2-1	TRBD1	-	CASSFSGTGLTDEQFF	TGTGCCAGCAGTTTCTCCGGGACAGGGCTTACGGATGAGCAGTTCTTC
TRBV4-1	TRBJ2-7	-	-	CASSQVGGRAHEQYF	TGCGCCAGCAGCCAAGTGGGGGGAAGGGCCCACGAGCAGTACTTC
TRBV7-2	TRBJ1-2	-	-	CASSSRVDYGYTF	TGTGCCAGCAGCTCCAGGGTGGACTATGGCTACACCTTC
TRBV5-6	TRBJ2-2	-	-	CASSTTGRGELFF	TGTGCCAGCAGCACAACAGGGCGCGGGGAGCTGTTTTTT
TRBV19	TRBJ1-1	-	-	CASSKTGMNTEAFF	TGTGCCAGTAGTAAAACAGGGATGAACACTGAAGCTTTCTTT
TRBV7-9	TRBJ2-1	TRBD1	-	CASSFTGTGSIF	TGTGCCAGCAGCTTCACCGGGACAGGGTCGATCTTC
TRBV28	TRBJ2-7	TRBD1	-	CASSSPRTGGSYEQYF	TGTGCCAGCAGTTCTCCTAGGACAGGGGGCTCCTACGAGCAGTACTTC
TRBV28	TRBJ2-7	TRBD1	-	CASTTGGQGPSEQYF	TGTGCCAGCACCACCGGGGGACAGGGGCCCTCCGAGCAGTACTTC
TRBV19	TRBJ2-7	-	-	CASSFTSGIYEQYF	TGTGCCAGTAGCTTCACCTCCGGGATCTACGAGCAGTACTTC
TRBV15	TRBJ1-4	-	-	CATSRVTRDDEKLFF	TGTGCCACCAGCAGGGTTACCAGGGATGATGAAAAACTGTTTTTT
TRBV11-2	TRBJ2-1	TRBD2	-	CASSTGLASYNEQFF	TGTGCCAGCAGCACCGGACTAGCCTCCTACAATGAGCAGTTCTTC
TRBV14	TRBJ1-1	TRBD1	-	CASSQISAGGAFF	TGTGCCAGCAGCCAAATATCCGCAGGGGGAGCTTTCTTT
TRBV9	TRBJ1-4	TRBD1	-	CASSSTQGAATNEKLFF	TGTGCCAGCAGCTCAACCCAGGGGGCAGCAACTAATGAAAAACTGTTTTTT
TRBV2	TRBJ1-1	-	-	CASGWHVEAFF	TGTGCCAGCGGTTGGCACGTAGAAGCTTTCTTT
TRBV10-3	TRBJ2-5	TRBD2	-	CAISESIIGGGSQYF	TGTGCCATCAGTGAGTCGATTATCGGGGGAGGGTCCCAGTACTTC
TRBV7-2	TRBJ2-1	TRBD2	-	CASSAPGLAGAYNEQFF	TGTGCCAGCAGCGCCCCGGGACTAGCGGGGGCCTACAATGAGCAGTTCTTC
TRBV19	TRBJ2-5	-	-	CASSSTLQGTQYF	TGTGCCAGTAGTTCGACACTCCAAGGGACCCAGTACTTC
TRBV7-9	TRBJ2-1	-	-	CASSSETSYNEQFF	TGTGCCAGCAGCTCAGAGACTAGCTACAATGAGCAGTTCTTC
TRBV28	TRBJ1-2	-	-	CASSPNRVGYTF	TGTGCCAGCAGTCCGAACAGGGTTGGCTACACCTTC
TRBV27	TRBJ1-2	-	-	CASSGGFYGYTF	TGTGCCAGCAGTGGAGGGTTCTATGGCTACACCTTC
TRBV6-4	TRBJ2-1	TRBD2	few	CASSGGSSGGGEQFF	TGTGCCAGCAGTGGTGGATCGAGCGGGGGGGGTGAGCAGTTCTTC
TRBV6-1	TRBJ2-7	TRBD2	-	CASSETGLAGGPQYF	TGTGCCAGCAGTGAAACCGGACTAGCGGGGGGACCGCAGTACTTC
TRBV7-2	TRBJ2-7	-	-	CASSLAPIAVSKQYF	TGTGCCAGCAGCTTAGCCCCAATAGCGGTATCTAAGCAGTACTTC
TRBV18	TRBJ1-5	-	-	CASSPDRNQPQHF	TGTGCCAGCTCACCCGACAGAAATCAGCCCCAGCATTTT
TRBV5-1	TRBJ1-6	TRBD1	-	CASSPGQGSSPLHF	TGCGCCAGCAGCCCGGGACAGGGGAGCTCACCCCTCCACTTT
TRBV11-2	TRBJ2-2	-	-	CASSPAGLSPAGELFF	TGTGCCAGCAGCCCAGCCGGACTTAGCCCCGCCGGGGAGCTGTTTTTT
TRBV29-1	TRBJ2-5	TRBD1	-	CSERTGAAGTQYF	TGCAGCGAGAGGACAGGGGCCGCGGGGACCCAGTACTTC
TRBV6-4	TRBJ1-5	-	-	CASSDAGHIPDF	TGTGCCAGCAGTGACGCGGGCCATATTCCGGATTTT